This T cell receptor (beta chain) is drawn from a study of cytomegalovirus exposure and HLA in healthy donors. Study-wide findings and caveats: Reportedly, diagnosis of cytomegalovirus status by the classifier showed high specificity and sensitivity. A later analysis linked a missense variant in DCLRE1C to the trimming of TCR beta V and J genes. Confirmation was obtained in vitro that a few CMV-associated chains are specific for CMV antigens.

Remarks on this clone: Antigen specificity is unknown.

The PCR was carried out with 60 Vbeta primers and 13 Jbeta primers. Using immunoSEQ multiplex PCR, the repertoire was profiled, and TCRdb retains in-frame clones only, with some absent. This sample's table reports fewer than 50,000 clones. The CDR3 runs to 13 residues. CDR1 and CDR2 from the germline V gene are MNHNS and SASEGT. V was clipped by 7 bases and J by 5 bases, with 14 bases between them. The rearrangement joins TRBV6-1 to TRBJ1-1, with D perhaps matching TRBD1 (6 bases). This receptor was taken from a male donor in good health and CMV-seronegative. Sequencing used PBMCs. The CDR3 spells CASNRRGSTEAFF. The CDR3 coding sequence is TGTGCCAGCAACAGAAGGGGGAGTACTGAAGCTTTCTTT.